This TCR beta chain was obtained from a study of blood T cell repertoires in COVID-19. Participants' reported clinical history set cohort assignment. Sequencing used immunoSEQ multiplex PCR; TCRdb keeps in-frame clones, though not all of them. The sample shows over 200,000 clones, about 81% of them seen only once. The clonotype was recovered from a man between 40 and 49 years old who had recovered from COVID-19. The sequencing sample was made of PBMCs or T cells enriched from blood (not recorded which).

CDR3 nucleotides: TGTGCCAGCAGCCCGCAGGGAAAAGGGTCACCCCTCCACTTT. It is translated as CASSPQGKGSPLHF. V gene TRBV11-2 combines with J gene TRBJ1-6, with D perhaps matching TRBD1 (5 bases). Trimming pared 5 bases from V and 10 bases from J, leaving 15 bases between. From germline, CDR1 is SGHAT and CDR2 FQNNGV. There are 14 residues in the CDR3.